This T cell receptor beta chain came from a study of blood T cell repertoires in COVID-19. Study in general: The study drew acute and convalescent COVID-19 samples from the United States, Italy and Spain. Sources were T cells, B-cell-depleted T cells, or PBMCs; the material itself was cDNA or gDNA.

In the study's own analysis: Amplified reference gene primers provided the basis for estimating nucleated cell counts. Assay: immunoSEQ multiplex PCR; the TCRdb copy retains only in-frame clones and omits some. The DNA gave D and trimming, while V, J and clone size come from that table. Of under 500,000 clones detected, approximately 90% appear once; the ten largest clones hold over 4%. The CDR3 loop spans 14 amino acids. CDR1 SGHRS and CDR2 YFSETQ come from the germline V gene. The V gene lost 6 bases and the J gene lost 4 bases, with 13 bases spanning the gap. This clone was detected only once. V gene TRBV5-1 combines with J gene TRBJ2-2; D remains ambiguous. This receptor was identified in a woman younger than 45 with acute or convalescent COVID-19. The source material was peripheral blood. The CDR3 is CASMVGDLTGELFF. In nucleotides, the CDR3 is TGCGCCAGCATGGTTGGAGACCTCACCGGGGAGCTGTTTTTT.